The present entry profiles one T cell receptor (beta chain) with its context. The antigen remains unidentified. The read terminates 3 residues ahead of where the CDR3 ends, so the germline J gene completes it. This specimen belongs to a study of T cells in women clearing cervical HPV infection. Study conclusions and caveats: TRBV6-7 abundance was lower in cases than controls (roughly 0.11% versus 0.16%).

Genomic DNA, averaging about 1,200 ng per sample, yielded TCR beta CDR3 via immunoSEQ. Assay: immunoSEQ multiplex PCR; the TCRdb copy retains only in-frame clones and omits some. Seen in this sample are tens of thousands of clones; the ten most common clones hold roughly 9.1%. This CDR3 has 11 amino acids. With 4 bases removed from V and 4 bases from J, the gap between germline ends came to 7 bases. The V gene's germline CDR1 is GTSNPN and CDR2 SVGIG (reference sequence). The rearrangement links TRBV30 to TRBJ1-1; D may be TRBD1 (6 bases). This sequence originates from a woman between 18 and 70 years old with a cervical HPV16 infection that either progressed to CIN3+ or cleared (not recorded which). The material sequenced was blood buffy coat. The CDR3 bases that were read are TGTGCCTGGAAAGGGGGCACTGAA. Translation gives CAWKGGTE. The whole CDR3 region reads CAWKGGTEAFF.